The sample holds many counts of the clone carrying this T cell receptor (beta chain). This CDR3 comprises 16 residues. Germline CDR1 is SQVTM and CDR2 is ANQGSEA. Trimming cost V 1 base and J 0 bases, with 14 bases left between them. This sample is drawn from a study of T-cell memory formation after mild COVID-19. Study overall: For the most part, TCR clusters were specific to one donor.

From 5'RACE with constant-segment primers came TCR alpha and TCR beta cDNA libraries that carried sample barcodes and UMIs. TCRdb passed the 5' RACE reads through MiXCR, listing each CDR3 protein once. Counted here are about 120,000 distinct CDR3 sequences, about a fifth occurring once; the ten biggest clones make up approximately 40%. Sequenced sample: PBMCs or a T cell subset sorted from them (not recorded which). This receptor was taken from a man aged 18 to 29 who had mild COVID-19 (a few samples of this study predate the infection). Cell type and time point are not known. The chain joins TRBV29-1 to TRBJ2-3; D gene ambiguous. DNA of the CDR3: TGCAGCGTTGAAGGCGGTGACACTACTAGCACAGATACGCAGTATTTT. Encoded protein: CSVEGGDTTSTDTQYF.